These 8 T cell receptor beta chains were sequenced from one sample in a study of PD-L1 blockade in urothelial cancer. The protocol was immunoSEQ multiplex PCR, while the TCRdb copy is restricted to in-frame clones and leaves out a portion. The sample yields about 37,000 clones, roughly four fifths seen once. The material sequenced was PBMCs, taken around atezolizumab (anti-PD-L1) treatment. All receptors derive from a man aged 55 to 70 with urothelial cancer.

This clone turned up a few times. This chain uses TRBV2 with TRBJ2-7; TRBD1 agrees at 9 bases. Germline V gene sequence: CDR1 SNHLY, CDR2 FYNNEI. The trim removed 8 bases at V and 2 bases at J, leaving 16 bases unmatched. The CDR3 length is 17 residues. The CDR3 DNA is TGTGCCAGCGGAGAACCTTCGGGACAGGGCCAACCCTACGAGCAGTACTTC. It encodes CASGEPSGQGQPYEQYF. Together with reference TRBV2 and TRBJ2-7, the CDR3 gives the full variable domain: EPEVTQTPSHQVTQMGQEVILRCVPISNHLYFYWYRQILGQKVEFLVSFYNNEISEKSEIFDDQFSVERPDGSNFTLKIRSTKLEDSAMYFCASGEPSGQGQPYEQYFGPGTRLTVT.

This sequence joins TRBV19 and TRBJ1-5; D uncertain. Trimming shortened V by 3 bases and J by 8 bases, and 11 bases separated the two germline ends. CDR3 length: 13 residues. The germline gives CDR1 LNHDA, CDR2 SQIVND (reference sequence). In DNA, the CDR3 is TGTGCCAGTAGTATTAACGCTGTAGAGCCCCAGCATTTT. Translation: CASSINAVEPQHF.

The chain links TRBV7-2 to TRBJ1-1; D gene unclear. The CDR3 length is 15 residues. Deletions cut 6 bases from V and 1 base from J, with 15 bases between. CDR1 and CDR2 (germline): SGHTA, FQGNSA. CDR3 in DNA: TGTGCCAGCAGTCGAGTGGCGGGATCGAACACTGAAGCTTTCTTT. Translated: CASSRVAGSNTEAFF.

This chain joins TRBV6-6 and TRBJ1-1; D might be TRBD1 (6 bases). This CDR3 has 14 residues. The ends were cut back, 4 bases at V and 7 bases at J, with 16 bases in the middle. The germline gives CDR1 MNHNY, CDR2 SVGAGI (reference sequence). In DNA form, the CDR3 reads TGTGCCAGCAGTTTACAGGGAGTTTTGATTGAAGCTTTCTTT. This codes for CASSLQGVLIEAFF.

The CDR3 loop reads CASSLRGSGNEQFF. The CDR3 DNA follows: TGCGCCAGCAGCTTGAGGGGCTCAGGCAATGAGCAGTTCTTC. The chain recombines TRBV5-1 with TRBJ2-1; TRBD1 is a possible D gene (5 bases). The V end lost 1 base, the J end lost 6 bases, and 11 bases lay between the germline ends. The CDR3 is 14 amino acids. Germline-derived CDR1 and CDR2 are SGHRS and YFSETQ.

This rearrangement joins TRBV7-3 to TRBJ2-1, with a tentative D call TRBD1 (5 bases). Looked up from germline, CDR1 is SGHTA and CDR2 is FQGTGA. Deletions cut 2 bases from V and 8 bases from J, with 16 bases between. This CDR3 has 15 amino acids. The CDR3 sequence: CASSLQGVPFDEQFF. As DNA, the CDR3 is TGTGCCAGCAGCTTACAGGGTGTACCATTTGATGAGCAGTTCTTC. The whole variable domain, filled in from reference TRBV7-3 and TRBJ2-1, reads GAGVSQTPSNKVTEKGKYVELRCDPISGHTALYWYRQSLGQGPEFLIYFQGTGAADDSGLPNDRFFAVRPEGSVSTLKIQRTERGDSAVYLCASSLQGVPFDEQFFGPGTRLTVL.

V and J are TRBV9 and TRBJ2-7, with D possibly matching TRBD1 (5 bases). V lost 1 base and J lost 2, with 13 bases in between. CDR1 and CDR2 (germline): SGDLS, YYNGEE. CDR3 length: 15 residues. CDR3 DNA: TGTGCCAGCAGCGTACGTCAGGGTTTACCCTACGAGCAGTACTTC. Translated: CASSVRQGLPYEQYF.

The chain employs TRBV7-9 and TRBJ1-3; D is uncertain. Germline CDR1 is SEHNR and CDR2 is FQNEAQ (reference sequence). The CDR3 has 16 residues. V was trimmed by 0 bases and J by 4 bases, leaving 13 bases between them. For the CDR3, the DNA is TGTGCCAGCAGCTTAGCGGAGGCGGTTCCCGGAAACACCATATATTTT. It specifies CASSLAEAVPGNTIYF.